Listed here are 4 T cell receptor beta chains from one sample, sequenced in a study of CD8+ T cells in alopecia areata. Extracted RNA was reverse transcribed into cDNA, the sequencing template. Sequencing used immunoSEQ multiplex PCR; TCRdb keeps in-frame clones, though not all of them. The top ten hold roughly 2.6% of the sample, which has a few hundred thousand clones, about 40% seen once. Treatment noted: oral pan-JAK inhibitor, 5-10 mg twice daily. Sequencing was performed on CD4+ T cells sorted from blood, taken at approximately week 36, from a patient treated with tofacitinib. The receptors were gathered from a human donor with alopecia areata.

The chain couples TRBV30 to TRBJ1-2, with 10 bases aligning to TRBD1. The CDR3 runs 13 residues. CDR1 GTSNPN and CDR2 SVGIG come from the germline V gene (reference sequence). The V and J ends lost 2 bases and 5 bases, in that order; junction bases with no gene match: 2. The DNA for the CDR3 is TGTGCCTGGAGTAAGGACAGGGGGTATGGCTACACCTTC. Amino acid sequence: CAWSKDRGYGYTF.

This clone was counted only a few times. This chain uses TRBV7-9 with TRBJ2-7; 11 bases are shared with TRBD1. The germline V gene encodes CDR1 SEHNR and CDR2 FQNEAQ (reference sequence). The V and J ends lost 5 bases and 2 bases, in that order; junction bases with no gene match: 5. There are 15 residues in the CDR3. CDR3 sequence reads: CASSPPGQGAYEQYF. In DNA form, the CDR3 reads TGTGCCAGCAGCCCCCCGGGACAGGGGGCCTACGAGCAGTACTTC.

Remarks on this clone: Other DNA sequences in the same sample also yield this CDR3. The rearrangement links TRBV5-1 to TRBJ2-7; D gene unclear. The V gene lost 0 bases and the J gene lost 0 bases, with 13 bases spanning the gap. The CDR3 sequence is 16 residues long. CDR1 is SGHRS, CDR2 YFSETQ, per germline. The CDR3 loop is CASSLVSRSSSYEQYF. In nucleotides, the CDR3 is TGCGCCAGCAGCTTGGTAAGCAGGAGCAGCTCCTACGAGCAGTACTTC.

The J gene is TRBJ2-7, the V gene TRBV5-1, with 9 bases that match TRBD2. CDR3 size: 14 residues. J lost 4 bases, V lost 5 bases, and 7 bases had no gene match. Germline V gene lookup returns CDR1 SGHRS and CDR2 YFSETQ. The CDR3, as DNA: TGCGCCAGCAGACCGGGGACTAGCACGTACGAGCAGTACTTC. Its protein product is CASRPGTSTYEQYF. The variable domain in full, completed from reference TRBV5-1 and TRBJ2-7, reads KAGVTQTPRYLIKTRGQQVTLSCSPISGHRSVSWYQQTPGQGLQFLFEYFSETQRNKGNFPGRFSGRQFSNSRSEMNVSTLELGDSALYLCASRPGTSTYEQYFGPGTRLTVT.